Listed below are T cell receptor beta chains from one sample, sequenced in a study of cytomegalovirus exposure and HLA in healthy donors. The repertoire was sequenced with immunoSEQ multiplex PCR; TCRdb's copy has only in-frame clones and lacks some. The repertoire holds 85,000 to 130,000 clones, with roughly 77% as singletons. Material: PBMCs. The source is a woman between 45 and 60 years old in good health and CMV-seropositive. Both conserved end residues are part of each CDR3. D genes are given only for firm matches. Some rows have no size entry. The others give once, few or many, or a class for an expanded clone.

>NA|NA|TRBJ1-1|TRBV10-2
TGCGCCAGCAGGACTTCGGGGGGCCCAATCTCTGAAGCTTTCTTT
CASRTSGGPISEAFF
>NA|NA|TRBJ2-7|TRBV6-1
TGTGCCAGCAGTCCTTTGGACAGAGCCTACGAGCAGTACTTC
CASSPLDRAYEQYF
>TRBD2|NA|TRBJ2-1|TRBV14
TGTGCCAGCAGCCCACTAGCGGGGCCTTACAATGAGCAGTTCTTC
CASSPLAGPYNEQFF
>NA|NA|TRBJ2-7|TRBV7-9
TGTGCCAGCAGCCAGGCGGGAAGATACGAGCAGTACTTC
CASSQAGRYEQYF
>TRBD1|few|TRBJ2-7|TRBV7-6
TGTGCCAGCAGCCAGGGACAGGGTATCCGCGAGCAGTACTTC
CASSQGQGIREQYF
>TRBD1|few|TRBJ1-2|TRBV5-1
TGCGCCAGCAGCTTGGGGGACAGGGTCGGAGGAGGCTACACCTTC
CASSLGDRVGGGYTF
>NA|NA|TRBJ1-1|TRBV7-9
TGTGCCAGCAGCTTCAATGAAGCTTTCTTT
CASSFNEAFF
>NA|few|TRBJ1-1|TRBV2
TGTGCCAGCAGGGAAGACAGCGAAGCTTTCTTT
CASREDSEAFF
>NA|NA|TRBJ1-6|TRBV13
TGTGCCAGCAGCACCGTGAGCTCCTATAATTCACCCCTCCACTTT
CASSTVSSYNSPLHF
>TRBD1|NA|TRBJ2-7|TRBV18
TGTGCCAGCTCGCCCCCGGACAGGTTAAGCTCCTACGAGCAGTACTTC
CASSPPDRLSSYEQYF